Listed here is a single T cell receptor beta chain. The data belong to a study of early stage breast cancer tumors. In the study overall: Of around 15 invasive breast tumors, about 12 were hormone receptor-positive, HER2-negative.

Generated by immunoSEQ multiplex PCR, the TCRdb table keeps only in-frame clones and is missing some. In the table there are tens of thousands of clones, just over 90% of which are singletons. The ends lost 4 bases at V and 0 bases at J; junction bases unmatched: 5. The CDR3 length is 15 residues. The V gene's germline CDR1 is SGHRS and CDR2 YFSETQ. This TCR was recovered from a person aged 70 to 79 with breast cancer. This chain joins TRBV5-1 and TRBJ2-3; 7 positions match TRBD2. The sample consisted of blood. CDR3 region: CASSESGASTDTQYF. CDR3 coding DNA: TGCGCCAGCAGCGAAAGCGGGGCTAGCACAGATACGCAGTATTTT.